This T cell receptor (beta chain) was recorded in a study of cytomegalovirus exposure and HLA in healthy donors. Study observations and caveats: Researchers left out some V segments, among them TRBV6-2 and TRBV6-3, as indistinguishable.

The PCR made use of 60 Vbeta and 13 Jbeta primers. Using immunoSEQ multiplex PCR, the repertoire was profiled, and TCRdb retains in-frame clones only, with some absent. The sample records about 160,000 clones, roughly 80% being singletons. The CDR3 contains 14 residues. Germline V gene sequence: CDR1 SGDLS, CDR2 YYNGEE. V gave up 0 bases and J gave up 5 bases; unmatched junction bases: 4. About this clone: Its specificity is unknown.

Source material: PBMCs. The sequence was collected from a woman aged 25 to 39 in good health and CMV-seropositive. V gene TRBV9 combines with J gene TRBJ2-5; 7 bases align to TRBD2. The CDR3 DNA sequence: TGTGCCAGCAGCGTAGAGGCCGGGGGGGAGACCCAGTACTTC. Translated: CASSVEAGGETQYF.